This TCR beta chain was retrieved from a study of T cells expressing NK-cell markers. TCRdb reprocessed the 5' RACE reads; each CDR3 protein has one entry and no DNA is given. The sample includes a few hundred thousand distinct CDR3 sequences. The germline V gene has CDR1 DFQATT and CDR2 SNEGSKA (reference sequence). The CDR3 is made up of 14 amino acids. Source material: blood T cells: a sorted CD56 or NKG2C T cell subset, CD4+ or CD8+ T cells, or bulk PBMC T cells (not recorded which). The sequence was collected from a woman in her forties or fifties in good health. This chain links TRBV20-1 with TRBJ2-5; TCRdb's assignment of TRBD1 cannot be checked, as there is no DNA. Here the CDR3 reads CSAPPRTGQETQYF.